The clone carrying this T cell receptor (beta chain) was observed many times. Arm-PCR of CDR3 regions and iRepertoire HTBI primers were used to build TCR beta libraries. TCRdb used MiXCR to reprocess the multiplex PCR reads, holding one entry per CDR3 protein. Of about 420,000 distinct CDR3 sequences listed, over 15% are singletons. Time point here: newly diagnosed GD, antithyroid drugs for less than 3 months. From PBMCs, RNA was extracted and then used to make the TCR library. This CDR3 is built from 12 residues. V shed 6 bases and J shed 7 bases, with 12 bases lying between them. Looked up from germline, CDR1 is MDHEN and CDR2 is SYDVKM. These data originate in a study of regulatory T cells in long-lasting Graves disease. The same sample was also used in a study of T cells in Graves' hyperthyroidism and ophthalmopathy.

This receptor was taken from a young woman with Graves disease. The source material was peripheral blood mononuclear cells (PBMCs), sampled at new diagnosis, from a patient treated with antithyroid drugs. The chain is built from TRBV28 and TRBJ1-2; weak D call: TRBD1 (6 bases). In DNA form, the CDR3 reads TGTGCCAGCAGCTCGCAGGGGTTTGGCTACACCTTC. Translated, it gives CASSSQGFGYTF.